This T cell receptor beta chain is drawn from a study of shared clonotypes between healthy human individuals. Study results and limitations: Clonotype sharing across several donors was observed for around 4.8% of naive CD4 clonotypes. Generation probability values for non-shared clonotypes were lower than those for clonotypes shared by all four donors.

In regard to this clone: Its antigen is not known.

Terminally differentiated effector memory CD45RA+ cells were excluded by CCR7 positive selection of CD45RO-negative cells. This was a deep-level run. Each cell subset's genomic DNA was divided evenly among several immunoSEQ plates. TCRdb's table, derived via immunoSEQ multiplex PCR, lists solely in-frame clones and lacks some. The repertoire holds about 2.1 million clones, with about 94% as singletons. The TCR was taken from a man younger than 30 in good health. Some clones in this sample may be carry-over from other donors' samples. Sequencing was done on a sample of naive CD8+ T cells from PBMCs.

CDR3 sequence reads: CASSPTRGKYETQYF. The CDR3 DNA sequence: TGTGCCAGCAGTCCCACGCGAGGGAAGTACGAGACCCAGTACTTC. The V gene is TRBV6-6, the J gene TRBJ2-5; possibly TRBD2 for D (5 bases). CDR1 and CDR2 from the germline V gene are MNHNY and SVGAGI (reference sequence). The CDR3 is 15 amino acids. The V end was cut by 5 bases, the J end by 5 bases, with 18 bases between.